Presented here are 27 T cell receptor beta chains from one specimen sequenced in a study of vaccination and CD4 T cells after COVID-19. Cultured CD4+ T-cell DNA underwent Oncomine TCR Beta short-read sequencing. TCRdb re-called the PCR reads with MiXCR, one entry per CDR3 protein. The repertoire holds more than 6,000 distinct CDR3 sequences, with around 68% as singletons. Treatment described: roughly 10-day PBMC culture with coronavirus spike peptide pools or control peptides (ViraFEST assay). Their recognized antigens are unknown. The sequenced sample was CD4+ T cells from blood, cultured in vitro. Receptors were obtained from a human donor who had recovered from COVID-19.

CDR3 DNA sequence: TGTGCCAGCAGTCTTTCAGGGTTTAACTATGGCTACACCTTC. Its translation: CASSLSGFNYGYTF. J is TRBJ1-2 and V is TRBV28, with TRBD1 as a possible D gene (5 bases). Trimming cost V 5 bases and J 1 base, with 11 bases left between them. Per germline, CDR1 MDHEN and CDR2 SYDVKM. The CDR3 covers 14 residues.

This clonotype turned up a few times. CDR3 in amino acids: CASSLGGEAFF. CDR3 bases: TGTGCCAGCAGCTTAGGGGGTGAAGCTTTCTTT. V is TRBV7-8 and J is TRBJ1-1; the D is unclear. With 1 base removed from V and 7 bases from J, the gap between germline ends came to 4 bases. The germline V gene has CDR1 SGHVS and CDR2 FQNEAQ. This CDR3 region has 11 residues.

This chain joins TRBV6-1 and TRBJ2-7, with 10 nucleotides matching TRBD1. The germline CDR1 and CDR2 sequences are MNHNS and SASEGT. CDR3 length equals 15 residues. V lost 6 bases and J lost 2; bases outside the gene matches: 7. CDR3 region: CASREGTGVTYEQYF. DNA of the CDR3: TGTGCCAGCAGGGAGGGGACAGGGGTTACCTACGAGCAGTACTTC.

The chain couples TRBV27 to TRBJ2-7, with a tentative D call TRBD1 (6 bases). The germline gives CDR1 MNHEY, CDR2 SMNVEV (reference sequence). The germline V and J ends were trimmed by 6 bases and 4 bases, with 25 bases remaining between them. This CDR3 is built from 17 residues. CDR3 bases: TGTGCCAGCAGCTCATCCCTCAGGGGCCGTACCTATTACGAGCAGTACTTC. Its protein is CASSSSLRGRTYYEQYF.

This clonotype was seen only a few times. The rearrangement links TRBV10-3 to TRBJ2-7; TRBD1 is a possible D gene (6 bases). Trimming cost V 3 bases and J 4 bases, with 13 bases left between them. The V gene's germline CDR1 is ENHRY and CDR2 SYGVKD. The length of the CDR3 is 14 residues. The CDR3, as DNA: TGTGCCATCAGTGATGGGGGCAACCATTACGAGCAGTACTTC. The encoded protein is CAISDGGNHYEQYF.

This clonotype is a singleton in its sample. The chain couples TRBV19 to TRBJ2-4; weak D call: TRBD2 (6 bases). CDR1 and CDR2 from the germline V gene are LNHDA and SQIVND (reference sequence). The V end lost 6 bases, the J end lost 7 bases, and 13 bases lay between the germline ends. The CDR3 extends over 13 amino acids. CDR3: CASRVTGGNIQYF. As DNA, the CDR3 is TGTGCCAGTAGGGTAACTGGGGGGAACATTCAGTACTTC.

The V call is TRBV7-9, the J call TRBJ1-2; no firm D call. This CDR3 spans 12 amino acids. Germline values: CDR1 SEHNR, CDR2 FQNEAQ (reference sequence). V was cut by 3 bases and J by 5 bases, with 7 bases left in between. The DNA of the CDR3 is TGTGCCAGCAGCTTTACAGTTTATGGCTACACCTTC. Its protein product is CASSFTVYGYTF.

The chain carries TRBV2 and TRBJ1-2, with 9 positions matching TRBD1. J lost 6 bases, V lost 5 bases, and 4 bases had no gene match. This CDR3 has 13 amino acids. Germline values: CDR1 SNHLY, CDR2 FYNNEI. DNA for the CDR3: TGTGCCAGCAGTCGCCGGGACAGGGATGGCTACACCTTC. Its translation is CASSRRDRDGYTF.

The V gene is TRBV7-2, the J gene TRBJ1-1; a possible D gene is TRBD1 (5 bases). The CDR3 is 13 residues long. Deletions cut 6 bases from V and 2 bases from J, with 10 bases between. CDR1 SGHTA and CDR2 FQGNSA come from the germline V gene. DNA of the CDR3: TGTGCCAGCAGGTGGGGGGACAACACTGAAGCTTTCTTT. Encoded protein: CASRWGDNTEAFF.

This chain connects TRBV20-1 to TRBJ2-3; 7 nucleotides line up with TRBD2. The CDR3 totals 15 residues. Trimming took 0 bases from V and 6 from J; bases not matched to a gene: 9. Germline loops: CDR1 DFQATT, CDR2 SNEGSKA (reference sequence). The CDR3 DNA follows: TGCAGTGCTAGAGATCGGACTAGTCAGAGGGATACGCAGTATTTT. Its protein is CSARDRTSQRDTQYF.

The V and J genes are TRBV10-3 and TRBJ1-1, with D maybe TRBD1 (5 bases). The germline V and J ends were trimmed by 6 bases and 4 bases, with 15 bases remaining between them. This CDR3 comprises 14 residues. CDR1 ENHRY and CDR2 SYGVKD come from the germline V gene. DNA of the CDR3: TGTGCCATCAGGCCGGGCAGGGACTCCACTGAAGCTTTCTTT. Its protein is CAIRPGRDSTEAFF.

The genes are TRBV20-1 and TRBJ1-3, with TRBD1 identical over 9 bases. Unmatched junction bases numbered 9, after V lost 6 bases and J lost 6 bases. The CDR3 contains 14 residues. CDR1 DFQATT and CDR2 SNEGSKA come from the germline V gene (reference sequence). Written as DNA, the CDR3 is TGCAGTGCCGAGGACAGGGGCAGCTCAAACACCATATATTTT. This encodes CSAEDRGSSNTIYF.

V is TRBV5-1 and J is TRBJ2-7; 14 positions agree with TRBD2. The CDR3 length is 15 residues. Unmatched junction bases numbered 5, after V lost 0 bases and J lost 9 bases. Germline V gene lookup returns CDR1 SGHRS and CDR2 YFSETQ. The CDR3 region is CASSLGGLAGELQYF. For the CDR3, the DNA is TGCGCCAGCAGCTTGGGGGGACTAGCGGGAGAGTTGCAGTACTTC.

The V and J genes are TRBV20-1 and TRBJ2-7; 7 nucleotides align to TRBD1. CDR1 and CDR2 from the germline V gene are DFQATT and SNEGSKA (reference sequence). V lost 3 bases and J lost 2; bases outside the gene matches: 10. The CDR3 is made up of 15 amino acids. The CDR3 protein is CSASVLNRGTYEQYF. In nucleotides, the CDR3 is TGCAGTGCTAGCGTGCTGAACAGGGGTACCTACGAGCAGTACTTC.

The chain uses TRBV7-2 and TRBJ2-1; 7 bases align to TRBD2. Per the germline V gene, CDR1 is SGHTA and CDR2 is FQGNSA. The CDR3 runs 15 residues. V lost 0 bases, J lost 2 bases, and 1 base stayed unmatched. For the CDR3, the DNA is TGTGCCAGCAGCTTAGCGGGAGGGCCCTACAATGAGCAGTTCTTC. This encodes CASSLAGGPYNEQFF. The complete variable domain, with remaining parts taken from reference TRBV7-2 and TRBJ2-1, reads GAGVSQSPSNKVTEKGKDVELRCDPISGHTALYWYRQSLGQGLEFLIYFQGNSAPDKSGLPSDRFSAERTGGSVSTLTIQRTQQEDSAVYLCASSLAGGPYNEQFFGPGTRLTVL.

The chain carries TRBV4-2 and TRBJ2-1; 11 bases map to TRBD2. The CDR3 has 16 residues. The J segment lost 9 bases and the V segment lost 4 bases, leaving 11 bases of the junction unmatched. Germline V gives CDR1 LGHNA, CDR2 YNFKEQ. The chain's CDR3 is CASSPRALAGGREQFF. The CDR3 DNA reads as TGTGCCAGCAGCCCACGGGCCCTAGCGGGAGGTCGTGAGCAGTTCTTC.

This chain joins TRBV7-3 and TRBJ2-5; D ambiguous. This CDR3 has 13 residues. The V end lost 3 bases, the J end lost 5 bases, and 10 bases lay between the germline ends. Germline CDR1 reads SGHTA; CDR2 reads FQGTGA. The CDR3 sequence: CASSFSLGETQYF. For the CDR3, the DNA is TGTGCCAGCAGCTTTTCGCTTGGGGAGACCCAGTACTTC.

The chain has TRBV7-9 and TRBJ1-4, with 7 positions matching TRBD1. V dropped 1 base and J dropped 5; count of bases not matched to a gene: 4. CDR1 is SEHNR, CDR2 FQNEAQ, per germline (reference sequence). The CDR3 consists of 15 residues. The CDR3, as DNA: TGTGCCAGCAGCTTAGGGAACAGGGGCAATGAAAAACTGTTTTTT. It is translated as CASSLGNRGNEKLFF.

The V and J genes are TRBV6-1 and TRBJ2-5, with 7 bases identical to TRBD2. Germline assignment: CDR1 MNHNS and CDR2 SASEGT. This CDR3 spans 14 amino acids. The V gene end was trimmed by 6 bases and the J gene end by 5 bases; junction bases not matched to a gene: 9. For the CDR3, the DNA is TGTGCCAGCAGGCGAACTAGCGCTCGGGAGACCCAGTACTTC. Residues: CASRRTSARETQYF.

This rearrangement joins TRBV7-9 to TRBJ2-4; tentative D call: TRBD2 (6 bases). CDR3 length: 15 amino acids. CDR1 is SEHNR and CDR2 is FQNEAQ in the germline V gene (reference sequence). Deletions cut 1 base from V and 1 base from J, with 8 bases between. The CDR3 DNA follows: TGTGCCAGCAGCTTAGTGGGGGGTGCCAAAAACATTCAGTACTTC. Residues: CASSLVGGAKNIQYF.

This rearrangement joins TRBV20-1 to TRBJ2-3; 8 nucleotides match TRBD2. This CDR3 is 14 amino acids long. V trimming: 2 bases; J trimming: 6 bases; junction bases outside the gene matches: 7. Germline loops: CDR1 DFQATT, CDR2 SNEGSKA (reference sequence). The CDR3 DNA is TGCAGTGCTAGAAAAAGGACTAGCTGGGATACGCAGTATTTT. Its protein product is CSARKRTSWDTQYF.

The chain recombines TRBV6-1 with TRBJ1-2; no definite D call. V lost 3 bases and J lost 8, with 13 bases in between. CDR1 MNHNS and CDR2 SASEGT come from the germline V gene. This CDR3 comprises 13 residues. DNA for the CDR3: TGTGCCAGCAGTGAGCACGACCAAAGGGGCTACACCTTC. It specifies CASSEHDQRGYTF.

This chain's CDR3 is CASSSGLAGGTDTQYF. DNA for the CDR3: TGTGCCAGCAGCTCAGGACTAGCGGGGGGCACAGATACGCAGTATTTT. The chain has TRBV5-4 and TRBJ2-3; 13 bases map to TRBD2. With 3 bases clipped from V and 1 base from J, the junction kept 2 bases outside the gene matches. CDR1 and CDR2 (germline): SGHNT, YYREEE (reference sequence). The CDR3 covers 16 residues. Variable domain in full (rest from reference TRBV5-4 and TRBJ2-3): ETGVTQSPTHLIKTRGQQVTLRCSSQSGHNTVSWYQQALGQGPQFIFQYYREEENGRGNFPPRFSGLQFPNYSSELNVNALELDDSALYLCASSSGLAGGTDTQYFGPGTRLTVL.

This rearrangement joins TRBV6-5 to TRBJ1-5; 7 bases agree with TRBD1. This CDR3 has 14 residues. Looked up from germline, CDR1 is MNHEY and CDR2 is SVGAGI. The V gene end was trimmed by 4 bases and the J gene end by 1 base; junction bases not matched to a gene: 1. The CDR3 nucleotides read TGTGCCAGCAGTTTACAGGGGAGCAATCAGCCCCAGCATTTT. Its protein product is CASSLQGSNQPQHF.

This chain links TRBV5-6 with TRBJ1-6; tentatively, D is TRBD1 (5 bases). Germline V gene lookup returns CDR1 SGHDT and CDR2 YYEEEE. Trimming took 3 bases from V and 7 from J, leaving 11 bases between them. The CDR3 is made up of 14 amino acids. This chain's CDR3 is CASSSTAFNSPLHF. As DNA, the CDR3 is TGTGCCAGCAGCTCGACAGCTTTCAATTCACCCCTCCACTTT.

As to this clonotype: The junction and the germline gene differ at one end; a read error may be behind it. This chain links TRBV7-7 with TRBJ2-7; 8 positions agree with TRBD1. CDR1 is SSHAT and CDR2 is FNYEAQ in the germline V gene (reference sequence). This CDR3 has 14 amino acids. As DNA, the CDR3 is TGTGCTACCCAGGGGGCCACGAGCTCCTACGAGCGGTGCTTC. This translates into CATQGATSSYERCF.

The chain's CDR3 is CASSLDGGGEAFF. The CDR3 coding sequence is TGTGCCAGCAGCTTAGATGGGGGGGGAGAGGCTTTCTTT. The V call is TRBV11-3, the J call TRBJ1-1; a weak D match, TRBD1 (5 bases). CDR1 is SGHNT, CDR2 YENEEA, per germline. CDR3 length: 13 amino acids. V was cut by 0 bases and J by 11 bases, with 13 bases left in between.